Shown below are 7 T cell receptor beta chains from a single sample sequenced in a study of identical twins. TCRdb re-called the 5' RACE reads with MiXCR, one entry per CDR3 protein. Of 1,800,000 or so distinct CDR3 sequences listed, around 29% are singletons. Material for sequencing was cord blood. These receptors all stem from a newborn girl in good health.

This chain joins TRBV12-3 or TRBV12-4 and TRBJ2-2; TRBD2 aligns across 12 bases. CDR3 length: 20 amino acids. V lost 3 bases and J lost 3; bases outside the gene matches: 14. The CDR3 is CASSFIVWLAGGLHTGELFF. The CDR3 DNA reads as TGTGCCAGCAGTTTTATAGTTTGGCTAGCGGGAGGGCTCCACACCGGGGAGCTGTTTTTT.

This clonotype has just a few counts. The chain has TRBV12-3 or TRBV12-4 and TRBJ2-7; TRBD2 agrees at 14 bases. V was pared by 5 bases and J by 2 bases, with 5 bases of the junction left unmatched. The CDR3 length is 16 residues. The CDR3 region has the DNA TGTGCCAGCAGTCGACTAGCGGGGGGGATCCCCTACGAGCAGTACTTC. This codes for CASSRLAGGIPYEQYF.

A remark on this clonotype: Germline and junction disagree at one end, which may indicate a read error. The genes are TRBV6-1 and TRBJ2-7; D is unresolved. The CDR3 is 13 amino acids. Germline V gene sequence: CDR1 MNHNS, CDR2 SASEGT. CDR3 in amino acids: CATSDNFGYEQYF. For the CDR3, the DNA is TGTGCCACCAGTGATAATTTCGGCTACGAGCAGTACTTC.

This clonotype was seen a few times. The V call is TRBV4-1, the J call TRBJ2-5, with a possible D match to TRBD2 (6 bases). The DNA end favors TRBJ2-7, so the J call may be wrong. The CDR3 runs to 15 residues. The germline V gene has CDR1 MGHRA and CDR2 YSYEKL. CDR3 in DNA: TGCGCCAGCAGCCAAGTAGCGGTTCCCCCCTACGAGCAGTACTTC. This sequence encodes CASSQVAVPPYEQYF.

This clonotype was detected a few times. V gene TRBV9 combines with J gene TRBJ2-3, with D maybe TRBD2 (6 bases). V lost 4 bases to trimming and J lost 0 bases, with 21 bases between them. Germline V gene sequence: CDR1 SGDLS, CDR2 YYNGEE. The CDR3 loop spans 18 amino acids. DNA of the CDR3: TGTGCCAGCAGCCCGGGGGTGGTAGCACTGTCTAGCACAGATACGCAGTATTTT. Its protein product is CASSPGVVALSSTDTQYF.

The chain has TRBV27 and TRBJ2-5; D unresolved. Per the germline V gene, CDR1 is MNHEY and CDR2 is SMNVEV (reference sequence). Trimming shortened V by 1 base and J by 2 bases, and 8 bases separated the two germline ends. CDR3 length equals 14 residues. CDR3 in amino acids: CASSLYPAQETQYF. In DNA form, the CDR3 reads TGTGCCAGCAGTTTATACCCAGCTCAAGAGACCCAGTACTTC.

This clonotype was picked up a small number of times. J is TRBJ1-2 and V is TRBV27; 7 bases align to TRBD1. Losses at the gene ends were 6 bases for V and 2 bases for J; bases not matched to a gene: 6. The CDR3 sequence is 14 residues long. CDR1 is MNHEY, CDR2 SMNVEV, per germline (reference sequence). The DNA for the CDR3 is TGTGCCAGCAGAATGACAGGGTTAAACTATGGCTACACCTTC. Translation gives CASRMTGLNYGYTF.